This is a list of T cell receptor beta chains from one sample in a study of identical twins. TCRdb reprocessed the 5' RACE reads with MiXCR, giving one entry per CDR3 protein. The sample shows just over 450,000 distinct CDR3 sequences, 13% to 15% of them seen only once. The data were also submitted as part of a second study, on yellow fever vaccine responses in identical twins.

Source material: CD4+ T cells sorted from blood. Every receptor here comes from a woman younger than 35 in good health. Both conserved end residues are part of each CDR3. D genes are given only for firm matches. Clone size, where shown, is once, few, many, or a class for clones that have expanded.

>TRBD1|TRBJ2-2|TRBV15|-
CATSRRRDRPTGELFF
TGTGCCACCAGCAGGCGCCGGGACAGGCCCACCGGGGAGCTGTTTTTT
>-|TRBJ2-2|TRBV4-2|-
CASSQRTTSTGELFF
TGTGCCAGCAGCCAAAGAACTACTTCCACCGGGGAGCTGTTTTTT
>-|TRBJ2-2|TRBV12-3/TRBV12-4|-
CASTLAGQPNTGELFF
TGTGCCAGCACCCTGGCAGGACAGCCCAACACCGGGGAGCTGTTTTTT
>-|TRBJ2-7|TRBV27|many
CASSLTGTDYEQYF
TGTGCCAGCAGTTTGACCGGGACCGACTACGAGCAGTACTTC
>TRBD1|TRBJ1-4|TRBV6-2/TRBV6-3|-
CASSNPGGHLNEKLFF
TGTGCCAGCAGTAACCCAGGGGGACACCTGAATGAAAAACTGTTTTTT
>TRBD1|TRBJ1-6|TRBV10-3|-
CAISDPRQGGNSPLHF
TGTGCCATCAGCGATCCAAGACAGGGTGGTAATTCACCCCTCCACTTT
>TRBD1|TRBJ1-5|TRBV4-3|few
CASSQGQGLGQPQHF
TGCGCCAGCAGCCAGGGACAGGGATTAGGTCAGCCCCAGCATTTT
>-|TRBJ2-2|TRBV12-3/TRBV12-4|few
CASRTREANTGELFF
TGTGCCAGCAGAACCCGTGAGGCGAACACCGGGGAGCTGTTTTTT
>-|TRBJ1-5|TRBV21-1|many
CASSKGTGCQPQQF
TGTGCCAGCAGCAAAGGAACAGGGTGTCAGCCCCAGCAATTT
>TRBD2|TRBJ2-3|TRBV5-5|few
CASSLTGTSGRSTDTQYF
TGTGCCAGCAGCTTGACCGGGACTAGCGGGAGAAGCACAGATACGCAGTATTTT
>-|TRBJ2-7|TRBV12-3/TRBV12-4|once
CASSFQGVHYEQYF
TGTGCCAGCAGTTTTCAGGGAGTTCACTACGAGCAGTACTTC
>TRBD1|TRBJ2-1|TRBV7-9|-
CASSFGTVIEDEQFF
TGTGCCAGCAGCTTCGGGACAGTTATTGAGGATGAGCAGTTCTTC
>TRBD1|TRBJ2-1|TRBV29-1|many
CSVDQDRASYNEQFF
TGCAGCGTCGACCAGGACAGGGCCTCCTACAATGAGCAGTTCTTC
>TRBD2|TRBJ2-7|TRBV30|-
CAWDDGRLQQYF
TGTGCCTGGGACGACGGGAGGCTGCAGCAGTACTTC
>-|TRBJ2-5|TRBV18|many
CASSPESSPETQYF
TGTGCCAGCTCACCAGAAAGTAGCCCCGAAACCCAGTACTTC
>TRBD1|TRBJ2-7|TRBV28|-
CASSLWRQGPREQYF
TGTGCCAGCAGTTTATGGAGACAGGGACCTAGGGAGCAGTACTTC
>TRBD1|TRBJ1-6|TRBV2|once
CAVLPGQGFSPLHF
TGTGCCGTTCTGCCGGGACAGGGGTTTTCACCCCTCCACTTT
>-|TRBJ2-7|TRBV24-1|few
CATSDPFRDLQYF
TGTGCCACCAGTGACCCTTTCCGGGACCTTCAGTACTTC
>TRBD1|TRBJ2-1|TRBV7-9|-
CASSFRDSFNEQFF
TGTGCCAGCAGCTTCCGGGACAGCTTCAATGAGCAGTTCTTC
>TRBD1|TRBJ1-1|TRBV12-3/TRBV12-4|few
CASRKGQERNTEAFF
TGTGCCAGCAGGAAGGGACAGGAGAGAAACACTGAAGCTTTCTTT
>TRBD1|TRBJ1-1|TRBV12-3/TRBV12-4|-
CASREGQGRAAEAFF
TGTGCCAGCAGAGAAGGACAGGGCAGAGCGGCTGAAGCTTTCTTT
>-|TRBJ2-7|TRBV3-1|few
CASSQDSPGTSYEQYF
TGTGCCAGCAGCCAAGACTCTCCCGGAACCTCCTACGAGCAGTACTTC
>-|TRBJ2-5|TRBV6-5|-
CASSYFLPEGQETQYF
TGTGCCAGCAGTTACTTTCTACCGGAGGGACAAGAGACCCAGTACTTC
>-|TRBJ2-7|TRBV3-1|-
CASSQDGRGRGVYEQYF
TGTGCCAGCAGCCAAGATGGAAGGGGGAGGGGTGTCTACGAGCAGTACTTC
>-|TRBJ2-5|TRBV24-1|few
CATSAARRYQETQYF
TGTGCCACCAGTGCCGCCCGTAGGTACCAAGAGACCCAGTACTTC
>-|TRBJ2-1|TRBV29-1|many
CSVVPGVGNEQFF
TGCAGCGTTGTCCCGGGAGTAGGCAATGAGCAGTTCTTC
>-|TRBJ1-1|TRBV28|-
CASSFFPPLNTEAFF
TGTGCCAGCAGTTTTTTCCCACCTTTGAACACTGAAGCTTTCTTT
>-|TRBJ2-7|TRBV7-3|few
CASSPRAGFAEQYF
TGTGCCAGCAGCCCAAGGGCAGGATTCGCAGAGCAGTACTTC
>-|TRBJ2-3|TRBV15|few
CATSRDGASADTQYF
TGTGCCACCAGCAGGGACGGGGCGAGCGCAGATACGCAGTATTTT
>-|TRBJ2-4|TRBV10-3|-
CAISENGRNLAKNIQYF
TGTGCCATCAGTGAAAACGGAAGAAACCTAGCCAAAAACATTCAGTACTTC
>-|TRBJ2-7|TRBV28|few
CASSLLGTFFEQYF
TGTGCCAGCAGTTTACTTGGGACATTCTTCGAGCAGTACTTC
>-|TRBJ2-3|TRBV27|-
CASTPRGPWDTQYF
TGTGCCAGCACCCCACGGGGGCCCTGGGATACGCAGTATTTT
>-|TRBJ2-1|TRBV2|few
CASRDDSNEQFF
TGTGCCAGCAGGGACGACAGCAATGAGCAGTTCTTC
>-|TRBJ1-5|TRBV7-9|many
CASSLAGDGQPQHF
TGTGCCAGCAGCTTAGCAGGGGACGGTCAGCCCCAGCATTTT
>-|TRBJ2-7|TRBV25-1|few
CASSPTGIPGYEQYF
TGTGCCAGCAGTCCGACGGGTATCCCCGGCTACGAGCAGTACTTC
>-|TRBJ2-2|TRBV3-1|-
CASSQLPRTENTGELFF
TGTGCCAGCAGCCAACTGCCCCGGACGGAAAACACCGGGGAGCTGTTTTTT
>-|TRBJ2-1|TRBV28|-
CASGWSLRGRNEQFF
TGTGCCAGCGGTTGGTCGTTGAGGGGCCGGAATGAGCAGTTCTTC
>-|TRBJ1-4|TRBV6-5|-
CASSYSNPLIGGRDEKLFF
TGTGCCAGCAGTTACTCGAACCCCCTTATCGGGGGCCGAGATGAAAAACTGTTTTTT
>TRBD1|TRBJ1-1|TRBV20-1|few
CSARTGENTEAFF
TGCAGTGCTAGGACAGGGGAGAACACTGAAGCTTTCTTT
>TRBD2|TRBJ2-5|TRBV9|-
CASSVGPGGAPETQYF
TGTGCCAGCAGCGTTGGACCGGGGGGGGCCCCAGAGACCCAGTACTTC
>TRBD2|TRBJ2-1|TRBV7-3|-
CASSPRGGPGINEQFF
TGTGCCAGCAGCCCGCGCGGGGGGCCAGGGATCAATGAGCAGTTCTTC
>-|TRBJ2-1|TRBV10-3|-
CAISPRGPSSYNEQFF
TGTGCCATCAGCCCCCGGGGACCGAGCTCCTACAATGAGCAGTTCTTC
>TRBD2|TRBJ2-5|TRBV5-1|few
CASSRAGNQETQYF
TGCGCCAGCAGCCGAGCGGGGAATCAAGAGACCCAGTACTTC
>-|TRBJ2-2|TRBV18|-
CASSPMVWGQNTGELFF
TGTGCCAGCTCACCTATGGTCTGGGGGCAGAACACCGGGGAGCTGTTTTTT
>TRBD2|TRBJ2-7|TRBV27|few
CASSPQWEGSYEQYF
TGTGCCAGCAGTCCGCAGTGGGAGGGTTCCTACGAGCAGTACTTC
>-|TRBJ1-2|TRBV29-1|few
CSVDGNYGYTF
TGCAGCGTTGATGGCAACTATGGCTACACCTTC
>-|TRBJ1-4|TRBV10-3|many
CAITAGGREKLFF
TGTGCCATCACGGCAGGAGGGCGAGAAAAACTGTTTTTT
>-|TRBJ1-4|TRBV20-1|few
CSARDLGTLAEKLFF
TGCAGTGCTAGAGATTTGGGGACATTGGCTGAAAAACTGTTTTTT
>-|TRBJ2-5|TRBV3-1|few
CASSPTNRRQETQYF
TGTGCCAGCAGCCCGACCAATAGGCGTCAAGAGACCCAGTACTTC
>-|TRBJ2-4|TRBV6-2/TRBV6-3|few
CASSYSLRRGPNYIQYF
TGTGCCAGCAGTTACTCTCTTCGGCGCGGGCCAAATTACATTCAGTACTTC